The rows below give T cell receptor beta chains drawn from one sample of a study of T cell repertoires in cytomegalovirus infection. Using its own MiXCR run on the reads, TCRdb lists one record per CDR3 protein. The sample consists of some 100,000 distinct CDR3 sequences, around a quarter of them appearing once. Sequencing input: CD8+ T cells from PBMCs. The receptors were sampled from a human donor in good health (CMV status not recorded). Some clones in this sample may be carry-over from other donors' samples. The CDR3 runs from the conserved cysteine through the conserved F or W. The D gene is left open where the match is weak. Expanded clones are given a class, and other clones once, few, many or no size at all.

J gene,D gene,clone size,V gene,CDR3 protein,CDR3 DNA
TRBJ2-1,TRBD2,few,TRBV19,CASTRGEGHNNEQFF,TGTGCCAGTACCCGTGGGGAGGGCCACAACAATGAGCAGTTCTTC
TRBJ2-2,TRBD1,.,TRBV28,CASSPRGQVGATGELFF,TGTGCCAGCAGTCCACGGGGACAGGTCGGGGCCACCGGGGAGCTGTTTTTT
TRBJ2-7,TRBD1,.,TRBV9,CASSAGTDSFTYEQYF,TGTGCCAGCAGCGCCGGGACAGACTCCTTCACCTACGAGCAGTACTTC
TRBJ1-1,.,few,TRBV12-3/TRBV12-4,CASSFDPLEAFF,TGTGCCAGCAGTTTCGACCCGTTGGAAGCTTTCTTT
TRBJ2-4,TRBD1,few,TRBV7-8,CASSAGQGGENIQYF,TGTGCCAGCAGCGCGGGACAGGGTGGGGAAAACATTCAGTACTTC
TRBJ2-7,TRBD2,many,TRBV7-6,CASSLESALAVGFYEQYF,TGTGCCAGCAGCTTAGAATCAGCGCTAGCGGTGGGGTTCTACGAGCAGTACTTC
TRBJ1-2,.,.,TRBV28,CASSGDPGTQKFTF,TGTGCCAGCAGCGGCGACCCCGGGACCCAGAAGTTCACCTTC
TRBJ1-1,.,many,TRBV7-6,CASSHRVGTEAFF,TGTGCCAGCAGTCACAGGGTAGGCACTGAAGCTTTCTTT
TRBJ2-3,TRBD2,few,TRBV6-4,CASSDVAGDTDTQYF,TGTGCCAGCAGTGATGTCGCGGGGGACACAGATACGCAGTATTTT
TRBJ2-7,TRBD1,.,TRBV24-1,CATSDPAGTGDDEQYF,TGTGCCACCAGTGATCCTGCCGGGACAGGGGACGACGAGCAGTACTTC
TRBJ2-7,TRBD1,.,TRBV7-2,CASSKDRGHEEYF,TGTGCCAGCAGCAAGGACAGGGGGCACGAGGAGTACTTC
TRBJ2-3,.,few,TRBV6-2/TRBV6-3,CASSYRDLADTQYF,TGTGCCAGCAGTTACCGGGATTTGGCAGATACGCAGTATTTT
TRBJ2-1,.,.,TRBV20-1,CSARDPDSSYNEQFF,TGCAGTGCTAGAGATCCGGACAGCTCCTACAATGAGCAGTTCTTC
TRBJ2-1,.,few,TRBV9,CASSVVEGNEQFF,TGTGCCAGCAGCGTAGTGGAAGGCAATGAGCAGTTCTTC
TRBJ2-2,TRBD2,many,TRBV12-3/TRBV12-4,CASSPWTSGAGELFF,TGTGCCAGCAGTCCTTGGACTAGCGGGGCCGGGGAGCTGTTTTTT
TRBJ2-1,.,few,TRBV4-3,CASSRDPGPSSYNEQFF,TGCGCCAGCAGCCGTGATCCGGGACCGAGCTCCTACAATGAGCAGTTCTTC